This T cell receptor beta chain was sequenced in a study of naive and memory T cell subsets. Cells stained for CD3, CD4, CD8, CD45RA, CD27 and viability were sorted into four CD45RA/CD27 subsets. Trimming shortened V by 2 bases and J by 4 bases, and 10 bases separated the two germline ends. CDR3 length: 14 residues. Germline loops: CDR1 SEHNR, CDR2 FQNEAQ (reference sequence). With respect to this clonotype: A single base separates this from a much larger clone, so it may be a read error.

Two oligonucleotides, mixed equimolar, formed the beta constant-region primer covering TRBC1 and TRBC2. TCRdb processed the UMI-ligation and nested PCR reads anew with MiXCR; each CDR3 protein has one entry. The sample shows around 160,000 distinct CDR3 sequences, around 15% of them seen only once. This sequence was found in a human donor in good health. Sequencing was performed on naive CD4+ T cells from blood. This chain joins TRBV7-9 and TRBJ2-3; possibly TRBD1 or TRBD2 for D (5 bases each). CDR3 sequence: CASSLSRGPDTQYF. The CDR3 DNA reads as TGTGCCAGCAGCTTATCACGGGGCCCAGATACGCAGTATTTT.